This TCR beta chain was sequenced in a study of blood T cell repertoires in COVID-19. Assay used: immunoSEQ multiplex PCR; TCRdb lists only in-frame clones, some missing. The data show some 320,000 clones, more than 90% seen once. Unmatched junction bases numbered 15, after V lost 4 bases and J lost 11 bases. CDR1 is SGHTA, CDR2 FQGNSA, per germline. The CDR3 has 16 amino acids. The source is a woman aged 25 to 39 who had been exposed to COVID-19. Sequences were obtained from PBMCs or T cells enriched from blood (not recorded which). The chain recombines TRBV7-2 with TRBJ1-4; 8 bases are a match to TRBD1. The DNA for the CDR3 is TGTGCCAGCAGCTCGCCACTAGGGGACAGGAGTATGAAACTGTTTTTT. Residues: CASSSPLGDRSMKLFF.